This T cell receptor beta chain was observed in a study of cytomegalovirus exposure and HLA in healthy donors. Overall study findings and caveats: A list of 164 TCR beta chains associated with cytomegalovirus was given.

As regards this clone: Its antigen remains unidentified.

Amplification used 60 Vbeta primers and 13 Jbeta primers. TCRdb's table, derived via immunoSEQ multiplex PCR, lists solely in-frame clones and lacks some. The sample consists of around 140,000 clones, around 75% of them appearing once. Germline V lookup: CDR1 SGHAT, CDR2 FQNNGV. V lost 5 bases, J lost 5 bases, and 6 bases stayed unmatched. The CDR3 length is 15 residues. This TCR derives from a woman aged 18-29 years in good health and CMV-seronegative. Sequenced input: PBMCs. This chain joins TRBV11-2 and TRBJ2-1, with 10 bases aligning to TRBD2. The CDR3 here is CASSVSGRVNNEQFF. CDR3 nucleotide sequence: TGTGCCAGCAGCGTAAGCGGGAGGGTCAACAATGAGCAGTTCTTC.